The 10 T cell receptor beta chains presented below share a single source sample, sequenced in a study of shared clonotypes between healthy human individuals. Using immunoSEQ multiplex PCR, the repertoire was profiled, and TCRdb retains in-frame clones only, with some absent. The sample carries fewer than 850,000 clones, more than 70% recorded once. Sequenced material: memory CD4+ T cells sorted from blood. Subset: CD45RA-negative fraction. The receptors were gathered from a woman in her thirties in good health.

The chain carries TRBV6-1 and TRBJ2-2; possible D gene TRBD2, 5 bases. Between the trimmed V and J ends, which lost 7 bases and 13 bases, there was a span of 16 bases. The germline V gene encodes CDR1 MNHNS and CDR2 SASEGT. The CDR3 totals 12 residues. CDR3: CASIPSGGGLFF. The CDR3, as DNA: TGTGCCAGCATTCCAAGCGGCGGTGGGCTGTTTTTT.

This rearrangement joins TRBV5-4 to TRBJ2-5; tentatively, D is TRBD1 or TRBD2 (6 bases each). The germline V gene encodes CDR1 SGHNT and CDR2 YYREEE (reference sequence). V shed 0 bases and J shed 6 bases, with 18 bases lying between them. This CDR3 is built from 16 residues. CDR3 nucleotide sequence: TGTGCCAGCAGCTTGGGGGGTAGGGGGGCTATGAAGACCCAGTACTTC. Protein: CASSLGGRGAMKTQYF.

The V call is TRBV6-6, the J call TRBJ1-4; D might be TRBD1 (5 bases). The CDR3 has 14 amino acids. With 6 bases removed from V and 8 bases from J, the gap between germline ends came to 16 bases. CDR1 MNHNY and CDR2 SVGAGI come from the germline V gene (reference sequence). CDR3 protein: CASSTGENREKLFF. As DNA, the CDR3 is TGTGCCAGCAGCACGGGGGAGAATCGAGAAAAACTGTTTTTT.

CDR3 in DNA: TGCGCCAGCAGCTTGGAAGCTAGATACAATGAGCAGTTCTTC. This encodes CASSLEARYNEQFF. The chain joins TRBV5-1 to TRBJ2-1; D is uncertain. This CDR3 comprises 14 residues. Germline CDR1 reads SGHRS; CDR2 reads YFSETQ. V was shortened by 0 bases and J by 4 bases, with 8 bases between the two germline ends.

The gene calls are TRBV28 and TRBJ2-3, with 12 bases matching TRBD2. The junction had 10 bases not matched to a gene; V was cut back by 5 bases and J by 4 bases. The CDR3 totals 17 residues. Looked up from germline, CDR1 is MDHEN and CDR2 is SYDVKM. CDR3: CASSPRLAGVMADTQYF. The CDR3 DNA follows: TGTGCCAGCAGTCCGCGACTAGCGGGAGTGATGGCAGATACGCAGTATTTT.

The V and J genes are TRBV4-1 and TRBJ2-7, with no clear D. V lost 1 base and J 5 bases, leaving 12 bases between the germline ends. Germline V lookup: CDR1 MGHRA, CDR2 YSYEKL. The CDR3 extends over 14 amino acids. The CDR3 region has the DNA TGCGCCAGCAGCCAAGGTCGCAGTCCGGACGAGCAGTACTTC. Its translation: CASSQGRSPDEQYF.

This clone was detected a few times. The gene calls are TRBV30 and TRBJ2-3; 7 bases map to TRBD1. Looked up from germline, CDR1 is GTSNPN and CDR2 is SVGIG (reference sequence). The CDR3 runs to 16 residues. The ends lost 6 bases at V and 3 bases at J; junction bases unmatched: 15. The CDR3, as DNA: TGTGCCTGCAATCTCTACAGGGGATCCCTTACAGATACGCAGTATTTT. It is translated as CACNLYRGSLTDTQYF.

V usage is TRBV7-9 and J usage is TRBJ1-5, with D unresolved. The CDR3 has 13 residues. Trimming shortened V by 2 bases and J by 5 bases, and 7 bases separated the two germline ends. The germline V gene encodes CDR1 SEHNR and CDR2 FQNEAQ (reference sequence). The CDR3 DNA reads as TGTGCCAGCAGCTTATATGCGGATCAGCCCCAGCATTTT. As protein: CASSLYADQPQHF.

The chain is built from TRBV7-6 and TRBJ2-5, with D perhaps matching TRBD1 (6 bases). CDR1 is SGHVS and CDR2 is FNYEAQ in the germline V gene. V was clipped by 7 bases and J by 2 bases, with 14 bases between them. This CDR3 has 14 residues. CDR3 nucleotide sequence: TGTGCCAGCAAAATAACAGGGAATCAAGAGACCCAGTACTTC. Residues: CASKITGNQETQYF.

The chain recombines TRBV10-3 with TRBJ2-4; unclear D gene. Per germline, CDR1 ENHRY and CDR2 SYGVKD. CDR3 length: 16 residues. With 0 bases removed from V and 0 bases from J, the gap between germline ends came to 9 bases. CDR3 loop: CAISESLSLAKNIQYF. The CDR3, as DNA: TGTGCCATCAGTGAGTCTCTTAGTCTAGCCAAAAACATTCAGTACTTC.